This TCR beta chain was recovered during a study of T cell responses to AZD1222 COVID-19 vaccine. Notes on the study in general: Baseline seropositivity characterized only six AZD1222 recipients. The study sampled repertoires only after the peak T cell response.

With 6 bases removed from V and 3 bases from J, the gap between germline ends came to 10 bases. CDR3 length equals 13 residues. Germline V gene data show CDR1 as SNHLY and CDR2 as FYNNEI. Profiling relied on immunoSEQ multiplex PCR, and the TCRdb table lists in-frame clones only, not all of them. The data show 60,000 to 75,000 clones, 80% to 90% seen once. This clone was detected once. What it binds is not known. The J gene is TRBJ2-3, the V gene TRBV2, with a weak D call TRBD2 (5 bases). The origin of this receptor is an adult who received the AZD1222 COVID-19 vaccine. The material was peripheral blood, obtained 28 days after the second AZD1222 dose. In DNA form, the CDR3 reads TGTGCCAGCAGCGTCCGAGGGACAGATACGCAGTATTTT. Translation gives CASSVRGTDTQYF.